The clone carrying this TCR beta chain was counted only a few times. Germline V gene lookup returns CDR1 SGHTA and CDR2 FQGNSA. V lost 5 bases and J lost 7; bases outside the gene matches: 2. The CDR3 is 13 residues long. This entry comes from a study of T-cell reconstitution after alpha-beta-depleted transplantation in children. Researchers prepared the TCRbeta library using unique molecular identifiers, the study reports. TCRdb reprocessed the PCR reads via MiXCR and lists one record per CDR3 protein. The profile covers just under 550,000 distinct CDR3 sequences, with around 19% appearing a single time and approximately 3% taken by the ten largest.

This receptor was taken from a human donor who donated a stem cell graft to a child with acute lymphoblastic leukemia. The sequencing here drew on PBMCs from the stem cell graft donor, taken from the stem cell graft. The V and J genes are TRBV7-2 and TRBJ1-4, with TRBD1 matching over 9 bases. The CDR3 loop is CASSRDRVEKLFF. CDR3 DNA: TGTGCCAGCAGCCGGGACAGGGTTGAAAAACTGTTTTTT.